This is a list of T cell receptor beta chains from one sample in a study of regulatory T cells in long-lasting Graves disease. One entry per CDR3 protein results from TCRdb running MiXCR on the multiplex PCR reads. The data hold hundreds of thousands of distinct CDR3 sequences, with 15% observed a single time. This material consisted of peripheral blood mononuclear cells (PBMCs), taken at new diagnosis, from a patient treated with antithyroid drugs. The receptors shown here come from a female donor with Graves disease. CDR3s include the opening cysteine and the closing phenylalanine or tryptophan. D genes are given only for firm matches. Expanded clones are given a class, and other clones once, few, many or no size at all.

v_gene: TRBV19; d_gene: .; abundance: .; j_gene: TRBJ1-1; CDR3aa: CASTTGTDSPPEAFF; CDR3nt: TGTGCCAGTACCACAGGGACGGACTCCCCACCTGAAGCTTTCTTT
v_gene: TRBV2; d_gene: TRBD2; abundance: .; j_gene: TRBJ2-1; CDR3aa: CASSPGTSGTTYNEQFF; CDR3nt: TGTGCCAGCAGTCCCGGGACTAGCGGGACCACCTACAATGAGCAGTTCTTC
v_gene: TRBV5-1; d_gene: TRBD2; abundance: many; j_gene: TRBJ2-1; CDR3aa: CASSLAGGSNEQFF; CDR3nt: TGCGCCAGCAGCTTGGCGGGAGGGAGCAATGAGCAGTTCTTC
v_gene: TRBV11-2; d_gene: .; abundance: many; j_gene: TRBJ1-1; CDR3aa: CASSSRGATEAFF; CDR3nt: TGTGCCAGCAGCTCCCGGGGGGCCACTGAAGCTTTCTTT
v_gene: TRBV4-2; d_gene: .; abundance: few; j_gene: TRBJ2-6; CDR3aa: CASSRGEIGSGANVLTF; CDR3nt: TGTGCCAGCAGCCGGGGGGAGATCGGCTCTGGGGCCAACGTCCTGACTTTC
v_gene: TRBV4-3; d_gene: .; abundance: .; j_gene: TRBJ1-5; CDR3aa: CASSQRGGNQPQHF; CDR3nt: TGCGCCAGCAGCCAACGGGGGGGCAATCAGCCCCAGCATTTT
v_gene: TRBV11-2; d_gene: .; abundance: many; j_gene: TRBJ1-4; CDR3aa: CASSLGGTPTNEKLFF; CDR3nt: TGTGCCAGCAGCTTAGGAGGAACTCCAACTAATGAAAAACTGTTTTTT
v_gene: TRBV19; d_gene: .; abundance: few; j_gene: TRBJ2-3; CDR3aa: CASSTDRFTDTQYF; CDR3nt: TGTGCCAGTAGCACTGACAGATTCACAGATACGCAGTATTTT
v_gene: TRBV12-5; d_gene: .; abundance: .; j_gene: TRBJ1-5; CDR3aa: CASGLSPQHF; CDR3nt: TGTGCTAGTGGTTTGTCGCCCCAGCATTTT
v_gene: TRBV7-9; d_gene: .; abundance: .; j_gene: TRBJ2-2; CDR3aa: CASSFSGGYTGELFF; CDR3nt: TGTGCCAGCAGTTTTAGCGGAGGCTACACCGGGGAGCTGTTTTTT
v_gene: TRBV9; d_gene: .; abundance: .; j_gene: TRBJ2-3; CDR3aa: CASSARPSTDTQYF; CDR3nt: TGTGCCAGCAGCGCCCGACCGTCCACAGATACGCAGTATTTT
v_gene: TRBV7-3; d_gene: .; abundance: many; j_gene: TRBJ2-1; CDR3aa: CASSINRGARYNEQFF; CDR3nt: TGTGCCAGCAGCATCAATAGGGGGGCACGTTACAATGAGCAGTTCTTC
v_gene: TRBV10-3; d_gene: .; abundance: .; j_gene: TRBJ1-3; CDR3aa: CAISFGDFAGNTIYF; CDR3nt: TGTGCCATCAGTTTTGGAGATTTTGCTGGAAACACCATATATTTT
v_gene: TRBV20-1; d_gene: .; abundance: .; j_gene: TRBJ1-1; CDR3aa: CSAKANTEAFF; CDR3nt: TGCAGTGCGAAGGCGAACACTGAAGCTTTCTTT
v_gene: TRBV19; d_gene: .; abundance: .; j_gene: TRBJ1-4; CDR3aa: CASGDSREKLFF; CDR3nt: TGTGCCAGCGGGGACTCCCGTGAAAAACTGTTTTTT
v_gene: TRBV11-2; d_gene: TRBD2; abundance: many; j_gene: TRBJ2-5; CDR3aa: CASSRRLAGEETQYF; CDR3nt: TGTGCCAGCAGTCGTAGACTAGCGGGCGAAGAGACCCAGTACTTC
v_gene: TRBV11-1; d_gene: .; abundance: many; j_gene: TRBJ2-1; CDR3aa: CASSYGRLIGEQFF; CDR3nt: TGTGCCAGCAGCTACGGACGCCTCATTGGTGAGCAGTTCTTC
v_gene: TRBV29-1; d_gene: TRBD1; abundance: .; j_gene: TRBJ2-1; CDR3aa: CSLSGTGFGEQFF; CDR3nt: TGCAGCCTCTCCGGGACAGGGTTTGGTGAGCAGTTCTTC
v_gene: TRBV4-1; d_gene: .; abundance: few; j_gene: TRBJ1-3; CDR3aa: CASSQGTAEDTIYF; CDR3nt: TGCGCCAGCAGCCAAGGGACAGCGGAGGACACCATATATTTT
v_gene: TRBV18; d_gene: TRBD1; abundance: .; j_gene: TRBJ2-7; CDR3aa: CASSPGTGEGEQYF; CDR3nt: TGTGCCAGCTCACCAGGGACAGGGGAGGGCGAGCAGTACTTC
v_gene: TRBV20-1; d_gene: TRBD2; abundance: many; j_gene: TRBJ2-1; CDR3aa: CSAPGLRSYNEQFF; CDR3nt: TGCAGTGCCCCGGGACTACGTTCCTACAATGAGCAGTTCTTC
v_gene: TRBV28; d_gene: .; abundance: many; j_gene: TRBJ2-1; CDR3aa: CASSLPQGGTFF; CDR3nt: TGTGCCAGCAGTTTACCCCAGGGTGGGACGTTCTTC
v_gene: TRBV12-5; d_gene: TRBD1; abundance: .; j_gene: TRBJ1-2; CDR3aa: CASGSGTGIDGYTF; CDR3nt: TGTGCTAGTGGTTCGGGGACAGGGATCGATGGCTACACCTTC
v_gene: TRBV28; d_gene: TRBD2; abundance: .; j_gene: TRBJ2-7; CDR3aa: CASRGLAGGNEQYF; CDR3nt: TGTGCCAGCAGAGGACTAGCGGGGGGCAACGAGCAGTACTTC
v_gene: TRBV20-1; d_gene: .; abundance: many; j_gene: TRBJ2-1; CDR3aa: CSARVSGSSYNEQFF; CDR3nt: TGCAGTGCTAGGGTTTCCGGGAGCTCCTACAATGAGCAGTTCTTC
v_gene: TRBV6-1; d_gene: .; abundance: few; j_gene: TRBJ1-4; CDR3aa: CASGAGHLADEKLFF; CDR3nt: TGTGCCAGCGGAGCAGGGCACCTTGCGGATGAAAAACTGTTTTTT
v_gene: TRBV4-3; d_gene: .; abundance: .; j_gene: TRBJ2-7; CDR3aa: CASSPPGQPASGQYF; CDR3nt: TGCGCCAGCAGCCCTCCCGGGCAGCCGGCTTCGGGGCAGTACTTC
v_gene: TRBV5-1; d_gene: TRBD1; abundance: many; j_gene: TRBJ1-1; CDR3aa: CASSPHPGQGNTEAFF; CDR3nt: TGCGCCAGCAGCCCACACCCGGGACAGGGAAACACTGAAGCTTTCTTT
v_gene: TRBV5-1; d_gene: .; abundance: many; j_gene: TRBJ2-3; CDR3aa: CASSLEGERTDTQYF; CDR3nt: TGCGCCAGCAGCTTGGAAGGGGAACGCACAGATACGCAGTATTTT
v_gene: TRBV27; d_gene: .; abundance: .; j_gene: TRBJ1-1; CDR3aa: CASSLSIGAARSTEAFF; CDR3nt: TGTGCCAGCAGTTTATCGATAGGGGCGGCACGGTCCACTGAAGCTTTCTTT
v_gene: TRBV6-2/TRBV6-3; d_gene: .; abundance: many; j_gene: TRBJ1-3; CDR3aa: CASSYSGSLGNTIYF; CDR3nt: TGTGCCAGCAGTTACTCGGGCAGCTTAGGAAACACCATATATTTT
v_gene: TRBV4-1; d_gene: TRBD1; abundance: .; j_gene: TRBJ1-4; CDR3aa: CASSQDRGAINEKLFF; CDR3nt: TGCGCCAGCAGCCAAGACAGGGGGGCCATCAATGAAAAACTGTTTTTT
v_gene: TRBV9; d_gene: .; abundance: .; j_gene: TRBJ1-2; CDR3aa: CASSEDSAFYGYTF; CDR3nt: TGTGCCAGCAGCGAAGACAGCGCCTTCTATGGCTACACCTTC
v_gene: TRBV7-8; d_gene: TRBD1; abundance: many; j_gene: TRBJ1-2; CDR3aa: CASSSDRGIGYTF; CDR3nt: TGTGCCAGCAGCTCGGACAGGGGGATCGGCTACACCTTC
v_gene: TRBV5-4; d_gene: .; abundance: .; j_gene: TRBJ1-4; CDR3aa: CASSPTGSGEKLFF; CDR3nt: TGTGCCAGCAGCCCTACAGGGAGTGGTGAAAAACTGTTTTTT
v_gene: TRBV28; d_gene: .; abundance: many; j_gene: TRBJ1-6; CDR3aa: CASRTRGTNSPLHF; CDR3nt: TGTGCCAGTAGAACCCGGGGAACTAATTCACCCCTCCACTTT
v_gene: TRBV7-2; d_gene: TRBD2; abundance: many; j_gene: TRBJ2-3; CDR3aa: CASSFGGDTQYF; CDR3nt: TGTGCCAGCAGCTTCGGGGGGGATACGCAGTATTTT
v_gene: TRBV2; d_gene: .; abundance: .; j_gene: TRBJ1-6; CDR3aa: CASNRINSPLHF; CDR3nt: TGTGCCAGCAACAGGATAAATTCACCCCTCCACTTT
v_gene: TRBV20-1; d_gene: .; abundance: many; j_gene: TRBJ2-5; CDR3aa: CSASIPAVGFPTQYF; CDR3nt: TGCAGTGCTAGTATTCCAGCGGTAGGATTCCCGACCCAGTACTTC
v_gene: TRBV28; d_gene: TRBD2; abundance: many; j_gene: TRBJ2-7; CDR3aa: CASRRGGGRHRYYEQYF; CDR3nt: TGTGCCAGCAGGCGCGGGGGAGGGCGTCATCGGTACTACGAGCAGTACTTC